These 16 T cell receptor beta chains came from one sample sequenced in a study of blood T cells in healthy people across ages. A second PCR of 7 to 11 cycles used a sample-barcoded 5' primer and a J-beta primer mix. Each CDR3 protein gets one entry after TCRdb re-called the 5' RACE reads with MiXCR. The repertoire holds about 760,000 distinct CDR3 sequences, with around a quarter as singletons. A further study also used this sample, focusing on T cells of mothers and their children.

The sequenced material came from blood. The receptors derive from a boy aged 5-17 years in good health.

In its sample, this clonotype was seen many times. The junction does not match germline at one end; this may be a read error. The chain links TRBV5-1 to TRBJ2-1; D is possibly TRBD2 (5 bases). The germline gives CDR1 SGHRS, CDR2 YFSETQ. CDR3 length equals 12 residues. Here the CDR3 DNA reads TGTGCCAGCAGCGGTTCCTACAATGAGCAGTTCTTC. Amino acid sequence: CASSGSYNEQFF.

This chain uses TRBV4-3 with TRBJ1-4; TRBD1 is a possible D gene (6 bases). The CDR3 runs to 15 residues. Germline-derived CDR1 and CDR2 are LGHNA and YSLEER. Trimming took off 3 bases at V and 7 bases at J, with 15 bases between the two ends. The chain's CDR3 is CASSQSRGTSEKLFF. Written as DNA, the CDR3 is TGCGCCAGCAGCCAGTCCAGGGGTACGAGTGAAAAACTGTTTTTT.

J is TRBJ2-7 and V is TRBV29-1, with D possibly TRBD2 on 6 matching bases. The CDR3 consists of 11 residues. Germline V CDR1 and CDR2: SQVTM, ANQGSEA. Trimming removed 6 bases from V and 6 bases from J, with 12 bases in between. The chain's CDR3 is CSVGEAGEQYF. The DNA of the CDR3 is TGCAGCGTGGGGGAAGCGGGCGAGCAGTACTTC.

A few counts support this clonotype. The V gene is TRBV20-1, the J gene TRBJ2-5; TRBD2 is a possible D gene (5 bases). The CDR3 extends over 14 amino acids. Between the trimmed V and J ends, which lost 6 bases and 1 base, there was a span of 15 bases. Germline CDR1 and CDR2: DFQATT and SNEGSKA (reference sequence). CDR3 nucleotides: TGCAGTGCCCCGACGGGGTTGAGCCAAGAGACCCAGTACTTC. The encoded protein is CSAPTGLSQETQYF.

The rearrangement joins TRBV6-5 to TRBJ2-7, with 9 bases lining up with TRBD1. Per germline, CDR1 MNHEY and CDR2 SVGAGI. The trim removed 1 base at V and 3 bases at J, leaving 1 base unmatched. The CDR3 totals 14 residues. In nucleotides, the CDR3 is TGTGCCAGCAGTTACTACAGGGGGCGCTACGAGCAGTACTTC. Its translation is CASSYYRGRYEQYF.

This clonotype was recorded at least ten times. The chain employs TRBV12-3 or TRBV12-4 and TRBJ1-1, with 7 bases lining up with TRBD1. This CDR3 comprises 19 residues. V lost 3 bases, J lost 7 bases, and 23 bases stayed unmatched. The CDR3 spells CASSFGVQGRQGGEGEAFF. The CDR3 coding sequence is TGTGCCAGCAGTTTTGGGGTTCAAGGGCGGCAGGGGGGAGAGGGTGAAGCTTTCTTT.

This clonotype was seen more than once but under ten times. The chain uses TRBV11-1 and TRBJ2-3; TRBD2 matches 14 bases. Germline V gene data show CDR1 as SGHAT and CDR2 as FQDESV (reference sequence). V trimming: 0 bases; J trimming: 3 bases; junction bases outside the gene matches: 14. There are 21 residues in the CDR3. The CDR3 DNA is TGTGCCAGCAGCTTAGCGATCTTGATCGGGACTAGCGGGAGTGAGACAGATACGCAGTATTTT. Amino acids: CASSLAILIGTSGSETDTQYF. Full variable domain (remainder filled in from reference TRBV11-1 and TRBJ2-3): EAEVAQSPRYKITEKSQAVAFWCDPISGHATLYWYRQILGQGPELLVQFQDESVVDDSQLPKDRFSAERLKGVDSTLKIQPAELGDSAMYLCASSLAILIGTSGSETDTQYFGPGTRLTVL.

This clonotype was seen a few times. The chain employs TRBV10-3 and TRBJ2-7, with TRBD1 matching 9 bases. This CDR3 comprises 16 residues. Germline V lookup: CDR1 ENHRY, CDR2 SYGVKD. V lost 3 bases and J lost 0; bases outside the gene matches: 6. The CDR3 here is CAISDIGTGSSYEQYF. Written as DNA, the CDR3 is TGTGCCATCAGTGATATCGGGACAGGGAGCTCCTACGAGCAGTACTTC.

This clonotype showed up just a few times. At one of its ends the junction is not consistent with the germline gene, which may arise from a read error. CDR3 nucleotide sequence: TGTACCAGCAACCCGTGGACTGAGAACACCGGGGAGCTGTTTTTT. Its translation is CTSNPWTENTGELFF. This chain joins TRBV7-9 and TRBJ2-2; D is possibly TRBD2 (5 bases). The CDR3 length is 15 residues. Germline CDR1 is SEHNR and CDR2 is FQNEAQ (reference sequence).

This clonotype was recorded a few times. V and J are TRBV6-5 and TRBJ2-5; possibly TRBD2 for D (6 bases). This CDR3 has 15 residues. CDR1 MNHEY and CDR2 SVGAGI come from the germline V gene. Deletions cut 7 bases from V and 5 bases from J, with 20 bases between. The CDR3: CASIFSRAGLETQYF. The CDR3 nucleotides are TGTGCCAGCATTTTCTCCCGGGCGGGGTTGGAGACCCAGTACTTC.

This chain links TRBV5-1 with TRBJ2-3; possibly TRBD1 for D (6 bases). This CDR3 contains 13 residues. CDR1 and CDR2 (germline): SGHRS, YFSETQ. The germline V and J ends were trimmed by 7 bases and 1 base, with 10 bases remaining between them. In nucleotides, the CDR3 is TGCGCCAGCTGGGACACTGGCACAGATACGCAGTATTTT. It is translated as CASWDTGTDTQYF.

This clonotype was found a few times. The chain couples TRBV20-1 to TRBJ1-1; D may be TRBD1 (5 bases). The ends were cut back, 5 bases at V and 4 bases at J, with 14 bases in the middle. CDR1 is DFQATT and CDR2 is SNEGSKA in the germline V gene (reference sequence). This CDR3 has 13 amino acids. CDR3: CSARHPGPTEAFF. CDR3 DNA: TGCAGTGCTCGGCATCCGGGGCCCACTGAAGCTTTCTTT.

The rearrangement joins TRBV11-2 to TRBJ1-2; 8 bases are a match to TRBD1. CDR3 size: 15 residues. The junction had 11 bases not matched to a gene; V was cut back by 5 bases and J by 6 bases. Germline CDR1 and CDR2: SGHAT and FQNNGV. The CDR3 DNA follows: TGTGCCAGCAGCGACCCCGGACAGGGCCCTCATGGCTACACCTTC. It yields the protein CASSDPGQGPHGYTF.

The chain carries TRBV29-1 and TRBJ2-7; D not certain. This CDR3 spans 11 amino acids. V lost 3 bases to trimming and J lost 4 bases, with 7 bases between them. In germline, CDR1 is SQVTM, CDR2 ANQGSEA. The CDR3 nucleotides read TGCAGCGTTGAGGAGACTTACGAGCAGTACTTC. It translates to CSVEETYEQYF.

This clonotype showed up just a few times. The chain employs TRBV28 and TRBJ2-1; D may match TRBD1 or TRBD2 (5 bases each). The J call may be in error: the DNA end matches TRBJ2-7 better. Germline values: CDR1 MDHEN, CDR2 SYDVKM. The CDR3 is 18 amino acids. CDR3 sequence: CASSSPLGETYLSYEQYF. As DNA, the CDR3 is TGTGCCAGCAGTTCTCCTTTGGGGGAAACTTACCTCTCCTACGAGCAGTACTTC.

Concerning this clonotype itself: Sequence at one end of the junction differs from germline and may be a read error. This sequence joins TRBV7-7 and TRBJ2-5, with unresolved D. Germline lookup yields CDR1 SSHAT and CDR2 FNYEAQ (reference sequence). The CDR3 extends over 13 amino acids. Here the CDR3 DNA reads TGTGCTAGCAGCCGACGGCCCCCGGAGACCCAGTACTTC. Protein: CASSRRPPETQYF.